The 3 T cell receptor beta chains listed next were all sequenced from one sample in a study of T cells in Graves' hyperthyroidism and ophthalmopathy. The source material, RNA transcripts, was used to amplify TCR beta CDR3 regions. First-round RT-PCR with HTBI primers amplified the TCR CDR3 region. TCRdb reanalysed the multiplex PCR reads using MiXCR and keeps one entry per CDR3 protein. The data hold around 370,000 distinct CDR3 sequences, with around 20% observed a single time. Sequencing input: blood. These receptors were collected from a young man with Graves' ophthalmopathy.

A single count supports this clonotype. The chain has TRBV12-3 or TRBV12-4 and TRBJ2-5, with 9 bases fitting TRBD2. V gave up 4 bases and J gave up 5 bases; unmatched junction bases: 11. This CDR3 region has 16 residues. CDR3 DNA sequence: TGTGCCAGCAGTTCCAGACCTAGCGGGGAGGGGGAGACCCAGTACTTC. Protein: CASSSRPSGEGETQYF.

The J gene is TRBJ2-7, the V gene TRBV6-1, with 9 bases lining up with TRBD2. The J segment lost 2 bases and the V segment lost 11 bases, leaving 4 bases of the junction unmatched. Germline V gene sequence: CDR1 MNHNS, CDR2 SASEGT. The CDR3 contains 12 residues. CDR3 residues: CACSGGTYEQYF. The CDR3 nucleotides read TGTGCCTGTAGCGGGGGCACCTACGAGCAGTACTTC.

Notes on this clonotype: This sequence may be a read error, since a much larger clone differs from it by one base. The CDR3 reads CACEGTSGVNEQLF. DNA of the CDR3: TGTGCTTGCGAGGGGACTAGCGGGGTTAATGAGCAGCTCTTC. This rearrangement joins TRBV3-1 to TRBJ2-1; 13 bases are a match to TRBD2. The CDR3 sequence is 14 residues long. The germline V gene encodes CDR1 LGHDT and CDR2 YNNKEL (reference sequence).